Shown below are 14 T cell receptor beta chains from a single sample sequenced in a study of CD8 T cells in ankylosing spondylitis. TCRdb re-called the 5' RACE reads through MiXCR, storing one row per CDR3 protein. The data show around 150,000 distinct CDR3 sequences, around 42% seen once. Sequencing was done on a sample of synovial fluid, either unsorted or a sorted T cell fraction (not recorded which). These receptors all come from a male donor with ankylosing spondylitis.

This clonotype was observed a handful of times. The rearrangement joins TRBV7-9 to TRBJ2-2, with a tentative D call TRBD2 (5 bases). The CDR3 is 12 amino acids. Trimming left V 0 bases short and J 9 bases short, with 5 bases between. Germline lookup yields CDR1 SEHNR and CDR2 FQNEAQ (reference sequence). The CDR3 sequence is CASSLAGRELFF. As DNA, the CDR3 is TGTGCCAGCAGCTTAGCCGGGAGGGAGCTGTTTTTT.

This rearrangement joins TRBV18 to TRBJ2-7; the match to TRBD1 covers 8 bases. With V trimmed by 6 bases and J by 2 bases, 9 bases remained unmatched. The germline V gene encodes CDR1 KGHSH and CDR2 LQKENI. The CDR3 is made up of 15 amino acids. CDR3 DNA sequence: TGTGCCAGCTCTCACAGGACAGGGTTACCCTACGAGCAGTACTTC. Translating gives CASSHRTGLPYEQYF. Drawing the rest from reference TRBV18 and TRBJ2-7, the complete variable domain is NAGVMQNPRHLVRRRGQEARLRCSPMKGHSHVYWYRQLPEEGLKFMVYLQKENIIDESGMPKERFSAEFPKEGPSILRIQQVVRGDSAAYFCASSHRTGLPYEQYFGPGTRLTVT.

The CDR3 spells CASSAGHETQYF. The CDR3, as DNA: TGTGCCAGCAGTGCGGGGCACGAGACCCAGTACTTC. The chain carries TRBV12-3 or TRBV12-4 and TRBJ2-5, with D tentatively TRBD2 (6 bases). The ends were cut back, 5 bases at V and 5 bases at J, with 9 bases in the middle. The length of the CDR3 is 12 residues.

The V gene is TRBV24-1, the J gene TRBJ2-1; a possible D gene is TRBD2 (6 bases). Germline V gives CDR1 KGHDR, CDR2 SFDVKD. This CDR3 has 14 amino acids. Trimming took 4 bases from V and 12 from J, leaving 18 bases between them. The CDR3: CATSEPGNPGGQFF. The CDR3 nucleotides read TGTGCCACCAGTGAGCCTGGCAACCCCGGGGGGCAGTTCTTC.

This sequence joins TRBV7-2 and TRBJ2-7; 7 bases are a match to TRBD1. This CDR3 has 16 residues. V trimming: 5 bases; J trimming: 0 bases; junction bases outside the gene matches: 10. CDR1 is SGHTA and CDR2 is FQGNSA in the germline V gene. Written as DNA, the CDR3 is TGTGCCAGCAGCCCGCGACAGGGCAGTACCTCCTACGAGCAGTACTTC. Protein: CASSPRQGSTSYEQYF.

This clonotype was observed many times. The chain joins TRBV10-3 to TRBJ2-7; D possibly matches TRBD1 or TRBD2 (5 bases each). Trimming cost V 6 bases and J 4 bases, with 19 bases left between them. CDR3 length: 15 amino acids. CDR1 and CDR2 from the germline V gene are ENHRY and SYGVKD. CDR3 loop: CAISDPGTEQYEQYF. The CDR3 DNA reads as TGTGCCATCAGCGACCCCGGGACGGAGCAATACGAGCAGTACTTC.

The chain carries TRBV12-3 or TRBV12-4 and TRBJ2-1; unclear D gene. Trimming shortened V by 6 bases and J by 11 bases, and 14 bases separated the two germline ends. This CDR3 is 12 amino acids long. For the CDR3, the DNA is TGTGCCAGCAGCACACCCGGCGGAAAGCAGTTCTTC. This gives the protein CASSTPGGKQFF.

The CDR3 is CASSFVGTDTQYF. The CDR3 nucleotides are TGTGCCAGCAGTTTTGTTGGCACAGATACGCAGTATTTT. The rearrangement uses TRBV27 and TRBJ2-3; no definite D call. Trimming removed 3 bases from V and 1 base from J, with 5 bases in between. The germline V gene has CDR1 MNHEY and CDR2 SMNVEV (reference sequence). The CDR3 runs to 13 residues.

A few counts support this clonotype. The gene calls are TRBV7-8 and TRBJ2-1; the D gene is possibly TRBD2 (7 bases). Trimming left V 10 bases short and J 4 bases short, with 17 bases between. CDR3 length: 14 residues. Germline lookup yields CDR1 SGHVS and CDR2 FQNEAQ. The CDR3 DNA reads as TGTGCCACCAGAGGAGGGGGACTATACAATGAGCAGTTCTTC. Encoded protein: CATRGGGLYNEQFF.

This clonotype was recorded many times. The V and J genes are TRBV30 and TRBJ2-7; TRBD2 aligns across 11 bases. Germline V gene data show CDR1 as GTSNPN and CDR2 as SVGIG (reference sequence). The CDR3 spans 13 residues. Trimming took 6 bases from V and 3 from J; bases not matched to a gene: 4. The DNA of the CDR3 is TGTGCCTGCGAGGGGACTAGCGGCTACGAGCAGTACTTC. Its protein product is CACEGTSGYEQYF. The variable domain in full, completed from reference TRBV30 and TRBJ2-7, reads SQTIHQWPATLVQPVGSPLSLECTVEGTSNPNLYWYRQAAGRGLQLLFYSVGIGQISSEVPQNLSASRPQDRQFILSSKKLLLSDSGFYLCACEGTSGYEQYFGPGTRLTVT.

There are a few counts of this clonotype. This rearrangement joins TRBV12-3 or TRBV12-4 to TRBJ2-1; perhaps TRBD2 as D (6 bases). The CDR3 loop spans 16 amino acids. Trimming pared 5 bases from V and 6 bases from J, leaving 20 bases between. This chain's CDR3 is CASSPIRREGGNEQFF. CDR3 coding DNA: TGTGCCAGCAGTCCCATTCGGCGGGAAGGTGGCAATGAGCAGTTCTTC.

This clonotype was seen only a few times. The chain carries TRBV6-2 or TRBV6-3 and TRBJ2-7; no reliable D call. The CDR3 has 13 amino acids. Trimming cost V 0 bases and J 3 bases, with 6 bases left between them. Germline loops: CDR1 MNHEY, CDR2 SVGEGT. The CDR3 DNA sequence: TGTGCCAGCAGTTACTCAGAATACTACGAGCAGTACTTC. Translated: CASSYSEYYEQYF.

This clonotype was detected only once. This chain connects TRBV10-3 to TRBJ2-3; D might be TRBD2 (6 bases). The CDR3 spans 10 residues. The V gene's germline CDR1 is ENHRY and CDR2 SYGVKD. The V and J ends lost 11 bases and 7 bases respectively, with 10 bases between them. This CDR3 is CAAGWYTQYF. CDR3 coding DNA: TGTGCCGCGGGGTGGTATACGCAGTATTTT.

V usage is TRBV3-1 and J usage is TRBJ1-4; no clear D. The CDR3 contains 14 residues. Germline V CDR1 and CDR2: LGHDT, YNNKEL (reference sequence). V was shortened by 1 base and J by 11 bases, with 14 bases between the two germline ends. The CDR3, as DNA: TGTGCCAGCAGCCAAGTTACAAGACCAAGGAAACTGTTTTTT. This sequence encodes CASSQVTRPRKLFF.